The rows below give T cell receptor beta chains drawn from one sample of a study of regulatory T cells in long-lasting Graves disease. In TCRdb, the multiplex PCR reads were re-called with MiXCR into one record per CDR3 protein. The sample gives approximately 490,000 distinct CDR3 sequences, around 15% of which show up once; more than 9% is in the top ten. These same data were also listed under a study on T cells in Graves' hyperthyroidism and ophthalmopathy.

Sequenced material: peripheral blood mononuclear cells (PBMCs), taken at new diagnosis, from a patient treated with antithyroid drugs. The receptors were gathered from a man aged 40-49 years with Graves disease. The CDR3 runs from the conserved cysteine through the conserved F or W. A D gene is named only where the DNA matches it firmly.

d_call,j_call,v_call,cdr3_aa
NA,TRBJ2-7,TRBV7-8,CASSMTSGGVNSYEQYF
NA,TRBJ1-5,TRBV19,CASTEGRALAQHF
TRBD1,TRBJ2-2,TRBV12-3/TRBV12-4,CASRDRVYTGELFF
TRBD2,TRBJ2-7,TRBV9,CASSPGLAGIYEQYF
TRBD2,TRBJ2-7,TRBV11-2,CASSSGGNSYEQYF
NA,TRBJ2-5,TRBV28,CASRQTTETQYF
NA,TRBJ1-5,TRBV28,CASIGGRQPQHF
NA,TRBJ1-1,TRBV11-3,CASSSRDATEAFF
TRBD2,TRBJ2-2,TRBV20-1,CSARVLRGGSGTGELFF
NA,TRBJ2-1,TRBV6-2/TRBV6-3,CASSYHSGGSNEQFF
NA,TRBJ2-3,TRBV20-1,CSALDSLTDTQYF
NA,TRBJ1-2,TRBV7-2,CASSLEVREDGYTF
NA,TRBJ2-1,TRBV7-2,CASTRDTPADEQFF
NA,TRBJ2-3,TRBV2,CASREDRPQDTQYF
NA,TRBJ2-3,TRBV6-1,CASTPGATSSTDTQYF
NA,TRBJ1-1,TRBV3-1,CASSQGGARTEAFF
NA,TRBJ1-6,TRBV7-2,CASSFGQSSYNSPLHF
TRBD2,TRBJ2-1,TRBV20-1,CSAFSGRAGGEQFF
NA,TRBJ2-7,TRBV12-5,CASKGEGVGEQYF
NA,TRBJ1-4,TRBV10-2,CASSLPTKGEKLFF
NA,TRBJ2-2,TRBV11-2,CASSLGGTHTGELFF
TRBD1,TRBJ1-5,TRBV20-1,CSARGPDRDQPQHF
NA,TRBJ2-1,TRBV25-1,CASLIGTAYNEQFF
NA,TRBJ2-3,TRBV20-1,CSARDVTSRDTQYF
NA,TRBJ1-5,TRBV19,CASSLLRGVSAISDQPQHF
TRBD2,TRBJ2-1,TRBV20-1,CSARDAAGELNNEQFF
NA,TRBJ1-1,TRBV6-5,CASSLSQGPPMNTEAFF
NA,TRBJ2-1,TRBV28,CASSLPSSYNEQFF
NA,TRBJ1-1,TRBV6-5,CASSYRRLVDTEAFF
TRBD1,TRBJ1-1,TRBV11-3,CASSTRWTGGITEAFF
TRBD2,TRBJ2-7,TRBV10-3,CAITRGTSGYEQYF
TRBD2,TRBJ2-7,TRBV20-1,CSGGRGDYEQYF
NA,TRBJ2-7,TRBV20-1,CSARRQGRVEQYF
TRBD1,TRBJ1-1,TRBV7-9,CASSRQGRDTEAFF
NA,TRBJ2-3,TRBV20-1,CSAPERGGADTQYF
NA,TRBJ2-1,TRBV20-1,CSARDGVGVGNEQFF
TRBD1,TRBJ1-2,TRBV28,CASSFFPQGATGYTF
NA,TRBJ2-7,TRBV27,CASSFHVAYEQYF
NA,TRBJ2-3,TRBV28,CASSWDGTPTDTQYF
NA,TRBJ2-1,TRBV5-1,CASSLITRSYNEQFF
NA,TRBJ1-5,TRBV28,CASSGDHYSNQPQHF
NA,TRBJ1-2,TRBV2,CASLQYGYTF
NA,TRBJ2-5,TRBV19,CATEDWGETQYF
NA,TRBJ2-3,TRBV6-1,CASSHQQADTQYF
TRBD2,TRBJ2-2,TRBV28,CASRLASGELFF
TRBD2,TRBJ2-7,TRBV7-9,CASSLGSTSGYEQYF
TRBD1,TRBJ1-5,TRBV5-1,CASSPGQGRLDQPQHF
NA,TRBJ2-1,TRBV7-9,CASRELSSPAPNEQFF
NA,TRBJ1-1,TRBV11-2,CASSSPAGFMNTEAFF
NA,TRBJ1-2,TRBV28,CASSPTGRPNYGYTF
NA,TRBJ2-1,TRBV6-2/TRBV6-3,CASSSLVPDEQFF
NA,TRBJ2-5,TRBV28,CASRGTLETQYF
NA,TRBJ2-7,TRBV7-9,CASSFVDGIRISYEQYF
TRBD2,TRBJ2-5,TRBV28,CASSYGSGLAGFQETQYF
NA,TRBJ2-7,TRBV2,CASKLTGTYEQYF
NA,TRBJ2-7,TRBV11-2,CASSPFWRSSYEQYF
NA,TRBJ2-5,TRBV10-3,CAISEITGSEETQYF
TRBD1,TRBJ1-2,TRBV24-1,CATSVGQANYGYTF
TRBD2,TRBJ2-1,TRBV10-1,CASSSGRWDEQFF
NA,TRBJ2-1,TRBV10-1,CASSASLVGEQFF